The source of this TCR beta chain is a study of T-cell reconstitution after alpha-beta-depleted transplantation in children. Unique molecular identifiers tagged the TCRbeta library. TCRdb ran MiXCR on the PCR reads and lists one entry per CDR3 protein. The sample contains around 580,000 distinct CDR3 sequences, 27% of which appear only once. Sequencing used PBMCs, obtained before TCRalphabeta/CD19-depleted stem cell transplant. This receptor was identified in a boy under two years old with Wiskott-Aldrich syndrome, due to receive a stem cell transplant.

This CDR3 is CASSLQQGSYGYTF. The CDR3 DNA is TGCGCCAGCAGCTTGCAGCAGGGTTCTTATGGCTACACCTTC. The genes are TRBV5-1 and TRBJ1-2, with D maybe TRBD1 (5 bases). V was cut by 1 base and J by 5 bases, with 12 bases left in between. Germline lookup yields CDR1 SGHRS and CDR2 YFSETQ. This CDR3 has 14 residues.